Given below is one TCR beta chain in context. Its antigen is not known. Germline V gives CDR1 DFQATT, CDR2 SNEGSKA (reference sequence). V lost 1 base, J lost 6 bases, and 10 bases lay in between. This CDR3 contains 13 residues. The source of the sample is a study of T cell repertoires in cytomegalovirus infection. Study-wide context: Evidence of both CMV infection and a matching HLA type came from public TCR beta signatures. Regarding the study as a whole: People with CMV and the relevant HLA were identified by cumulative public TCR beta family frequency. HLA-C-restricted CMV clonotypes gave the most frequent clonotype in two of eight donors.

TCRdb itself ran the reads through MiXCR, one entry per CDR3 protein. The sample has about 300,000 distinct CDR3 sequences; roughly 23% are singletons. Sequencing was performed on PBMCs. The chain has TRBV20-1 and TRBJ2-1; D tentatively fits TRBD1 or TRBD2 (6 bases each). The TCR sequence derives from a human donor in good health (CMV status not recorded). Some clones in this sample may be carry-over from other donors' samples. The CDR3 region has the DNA TGCAGTGCTAGAGCGGGGGCCGTCAATGAGCAGTTCTTC. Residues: CSARAGAVNEQFF.